This T cell receptor beta chain was identified during a study of blood T cells in healthy people across ages. Through a sample-barcoded 5' primer and a J-beta primer mix, a second PCR was run for about 6 to 11 cycles. From the 5' RACE reads, TCRdb called clonotypes with MiXCR, one entry per CDR3 protein. The sample includes some 760,000 distinct CDR3 sequences, around 25% of them seen just once. Concerning this clonotype itself: Its antigen is unknown. The junction departs from germline at one end; a sequencing error may be responsible.

The CDR3 totals 16 residues. General study points: The study found more naive CD4+ cells and higher diversity in long-lived than aged donors. Naive and antigen-experienced cells were not separated, limiting conclusive comparison. TCR beta diversity, measured per million T cells, fell in a roughly linear way with age.

The same data also contributed to another study, on T cells of mothers and their children. From that study: Slightly, though not significantly, more overlap was seen in related than in unrelated mother-child pairs.

The receptor's source is a boy aged 5-17 years in good health. The chain links TRBV12-3 or TRBV12-4 to TRBJ2-3; TRBD2 matches 13 bases. Input material: blood. DNA of the CDR3: TGTGCCAGCACCTTCGGGACTAGCGGGGAAACAGATGCGCAGTATTTT. It yields the protein CASTFGTSGETDAQYF.